This T cell receptor (beta chain) was obtained from a study of CD8 T cells in ankylosing spondylitis. Regarding the study as a whole: Researchers reportedly found disease-linked clones significantly enriched in matched ankylosing spondylitis synovial fluid. For ankylosing spondylitis blood, a TCR beta motif of eight or nine highly homologous variants appeared characteristic. In the blood and synovial fluid of reactive arthritis, some motif variants had been previously reported. Disease-linked clones, CD8+, were relatively rare in peripheral blood.

Quantitative 5'-RACE with molecular barcodes was used to make the TCR beta libraries. TCRdb re-called the 5' RACE reads through MiXCR, storing one row per CDR3 protein. The repertoire holds some 800,000 distinct CDR3 sequences, over 9.5% seen once, with just over 0.5% in the top ten. Trimming removed 4 bases from V and 1 base from J; junction bases left unmatched: 10. In germline, CDR1 is DFQATT, CDR2 SNEGSKA (reference sequence). This CDR3 has 15 amino acids. This clonotype was picked up a small number of times. Its cognate antigen is unknown. Sequences were obtained from blood, either unsorted or a sorted T cell fraction (not recorded which). This receptor was identified in a male donor with ankylosing spondylitis. The rearrangement uses TRBV20-1 and TRBJ2-7; TRBD2 aligns across 7 bases. CDR3 sequence reads: CSAILATSHSYEQYF. The CDR3, as DNA: TGCAGTGCTATACTAGCGACTAGCCATTCCTACGAGCAGTACTTC.